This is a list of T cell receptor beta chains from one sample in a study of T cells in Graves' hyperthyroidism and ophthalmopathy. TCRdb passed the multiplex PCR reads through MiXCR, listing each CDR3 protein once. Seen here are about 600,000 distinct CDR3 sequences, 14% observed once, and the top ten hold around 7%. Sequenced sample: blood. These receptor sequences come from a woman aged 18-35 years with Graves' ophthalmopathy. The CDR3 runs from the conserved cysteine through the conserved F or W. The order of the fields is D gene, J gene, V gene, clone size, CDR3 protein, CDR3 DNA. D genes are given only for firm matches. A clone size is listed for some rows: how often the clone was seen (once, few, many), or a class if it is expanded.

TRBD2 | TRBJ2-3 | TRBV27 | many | CASSLVAGLTDTQYF | TGTGCCAGCAGTTTAGTAGCGGGTTTGACAGATACGCAGTATTTT
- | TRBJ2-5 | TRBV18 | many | CASQSLWGGQETQYF | TGTGCCAGCCAAAGCCTTTGGGGAGGACAAGAGACCCAGTACTTC
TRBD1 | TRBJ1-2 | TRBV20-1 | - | CSARPIRTGLNYGYTF | TGCAGTGCTAGACCTATACGGACAGGACTTAACTATGGCTACACCTTC
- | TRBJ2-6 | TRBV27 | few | CASNKASGANVLTF | TGTGCCAGCAATAAGGCCTCTGGGGCCAACGTCCTGACTTTC
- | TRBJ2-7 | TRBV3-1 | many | CASSHGTVGDEQYF | TGTGCCAGCAGCCACGGGACGGTGGGGGACGAGCAGTACTTC
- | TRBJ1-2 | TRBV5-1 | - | CASNSPRGGYTF | TGCGCCAGCAATTCGCCCCGGGGAGGCTACACCTTC
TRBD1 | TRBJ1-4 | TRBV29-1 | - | CSVEPGQGSGKLFF | TGCAGCGTTGAACCGGGACAGGGGTCGGGGAAACTGTTTTTT
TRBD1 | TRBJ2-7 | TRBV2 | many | CASTLGQWTYEQYF | TGTGCCAGCACCCTGGGACAGTGGACCTACGAGCAGTACTTC
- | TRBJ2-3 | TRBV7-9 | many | CASSLVMVDTQYF | TGTGCCAGCAGCTTAGTCATGGTCGATACGCAGTATTTT
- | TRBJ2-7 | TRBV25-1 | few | CASSSRTVKPYEQYF | TGTGCCAGCAGTTCCCGGACAGTTAAGCCCTACGAGCAGTACTTC
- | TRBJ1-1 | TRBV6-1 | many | CASRPEGPASMAFF | TGTGCCAGCAGACCAGAGGGACCAGCTAGTATGGCTTTCTTT
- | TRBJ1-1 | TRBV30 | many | CAWSVGGTGEAFF | TGTGCCTGGAGTGTAGGAGGGACTGGCGAAGCTTTCTTT
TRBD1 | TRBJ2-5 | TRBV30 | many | CAWGTGGEETQYF | TGTGCCTGGGGGACAGGGGGAGAAGAGACCCAGTACTTC
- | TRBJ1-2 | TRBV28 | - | CASSFTGRGTYTF | TGTGCCAGCAGCTTCACTGGGAGGGGCACCTACACCTTC
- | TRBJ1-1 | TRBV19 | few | CASRFRGLVTEAFF | TGTGCCAGTAGATTCCGGGGGCTCGTCACTGAAGCTTTCTTT
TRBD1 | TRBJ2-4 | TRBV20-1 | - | CSASPGQGLNIQYF | TGCAGTGCTAGTCCGGGACAGGGTTTAAACATTCAGTACTTC
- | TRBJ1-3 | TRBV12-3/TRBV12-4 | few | CASSPQGALEGNTIYF | TGTGCCAGCAGTCCACAGGGAGCTCTGGAAGGGAACACCATATATTTT
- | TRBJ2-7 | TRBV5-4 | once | CASSLETLAGEQYF | TGTGCCAGCAGCCTAGAGACTTTGGCGGGCGAGCAGTACTTC
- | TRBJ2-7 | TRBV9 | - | CSSNVATGTYEQYF | TGTTCCAGCAACGTAGCTACTGGGACCTACGAGCAGTACTTC
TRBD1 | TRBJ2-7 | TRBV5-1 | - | CASSLTRTGPYEQHF | TGCGCCAGCAGCTTGACCCGGACAGGCCCCTACGAGCAGCACTTC
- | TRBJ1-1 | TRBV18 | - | CASSPQRTGNRGTEAFF | TGTGCCAGCTCACCACAAAGAACAGGGAATCGGGGCACTGAAGCTTTCTTT
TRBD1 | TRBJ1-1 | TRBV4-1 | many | CASSPQGGLNTEAFF | TGCGCCAGCAGCCCTCAGGGGGGGCTGAACACTGAAGCTTTCTTT
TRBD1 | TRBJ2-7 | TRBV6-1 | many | CASSPEGAPLSYEQYF | TGTGCCAGCAGTCCAGAGGGGGCCCCCCTCTCCTACGAGCAGTACTTC
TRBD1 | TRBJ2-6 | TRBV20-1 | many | CSANGQGASGANVLTF | TGCAGTGCTAACGGACAGGGGGCCTCTGGGGCCAACGTCCTGACTTTC
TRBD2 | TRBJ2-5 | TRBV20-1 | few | CSATRLAGEGETQYF | TGCAGTGCTACAAGACTAGCGGGAGAAGGAGAGACCCAGTACTTC
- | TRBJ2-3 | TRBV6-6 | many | CASSYGGGSYLPDTQYF | TGTGCCAGCAGTTACGGGGGCGGGAGCTACCTCCCAGATACGCAGTATTTT
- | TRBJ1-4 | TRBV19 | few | CASSISFDSVEKLFF | TGTGCCAGTAGTATATCCTTCGACAGTGTTGAAAAACTGTTTTTT
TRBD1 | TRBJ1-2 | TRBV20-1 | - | CSARDSTGGYGYTF | TGCAGTGCTAGAGATTCGACAGGGGGCTATGGCTACACCTTC
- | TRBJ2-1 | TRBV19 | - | CASSIGPAREQFF | TGTGCCAGTAGTATCGGCCCCGCGCGTGAGCAGTTCTTC
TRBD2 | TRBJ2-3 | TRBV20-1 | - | CSARDQGTSGRATDTQYF | TGCAGTGCTAGAGATCAGGGGACTAGCGGGAGGGCCACAGATACGCAGTATTTT
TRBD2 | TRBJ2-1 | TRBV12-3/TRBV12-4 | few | CASSLGLAGGLEFF | TGTGCCAGCAGTTTGGGGCTAGCGGGAGGACTGGAGTTCTTC
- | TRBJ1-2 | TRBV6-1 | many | CASSEALGAGVAYGYTF | TGTGCCAGCAGTGAAGCGCTTGGGGCAGGGGTCGCCTATGGCTACACCTTC
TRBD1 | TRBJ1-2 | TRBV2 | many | CASTSEGAVVYGYTF | TGTGCCAGCACCTCGGAGGGGGCGGTGGTCTATGGCTACACCTTC
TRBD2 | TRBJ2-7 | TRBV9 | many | CASSVGLAEPYEQYF | TGTGCCAGCAGCGTAGGACTAGCGGAGCCATACGAGCAGTACTTC
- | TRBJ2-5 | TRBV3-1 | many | CASSQVKFGEYSAETQYF | TGTGCCAGCAGCCAAGTGAAATTTGGGGAATATAGCGCAGAGACCCAGTACTTC
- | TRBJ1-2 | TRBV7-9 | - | CASSYDSLSNYGYTF | TGCGCCAGCAGCTATGACAGCCTCTCTAACTATGGCTACACCTTC
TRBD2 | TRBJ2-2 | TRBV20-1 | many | CSARALDHGGPSGRWGTGELFF | TGCAGTGCTAGAGCCCTAGACCACGGGGGGCCTAGCGGGAGATGGGGCACCGGGGAGCTGTTTTTT
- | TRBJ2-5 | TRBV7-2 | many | CASSRPPHGQETQYF | TGTGCCAGCAGCCGCCCCCCTCATGGCCAAGAGACCCAGTACTTC
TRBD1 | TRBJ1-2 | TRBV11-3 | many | CASSLDPDRGPDGYTF | TGTGCCAGCAGCTTAGATCCCGACAGGGGGCCGGATGGCTACACCTTC
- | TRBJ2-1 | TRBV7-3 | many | CASSQTSSYNEQFF | TGTGCCAGCAGCCAAACGTCCTCCTACAATGAGCAGTTCTTC
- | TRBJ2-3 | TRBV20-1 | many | CSARHRGTDTQYF | TGCAGTGCTAGACACCGGGGGACAGATACGCAGTATTTT
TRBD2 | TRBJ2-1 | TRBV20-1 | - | CSARATSGTYNEQFF | TGCAGTGCTAGAGCGACTAGCGGAACCTACAATGAGCAGTTCTTC
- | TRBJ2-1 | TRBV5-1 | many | CASSPEANNEQFF | TGCGCCAGCAGCCCCGAGGCAAACAATGAGCAGTTCTTC
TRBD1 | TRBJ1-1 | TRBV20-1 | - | CSATGTGRYTEAFF | TGCAGTGCAACCGGGACAGGGAGGTACACTGAAGCTTTCTTT
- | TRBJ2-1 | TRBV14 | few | CASSQDDRTDEQFF | TGTGCCAGCAGCCAAGATGACAGGACGGACGAGCAGTTCTTC
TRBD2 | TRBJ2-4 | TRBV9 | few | CASSSYPGLADHGAKNIQYF | TGTGCCAGCAGCTCGTACCCGGGACTAGCGGACCATGGAGCCAAAAACATTCAGTACTTC
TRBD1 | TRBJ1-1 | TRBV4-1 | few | CASSQEGQGSGGNTEAFF | TGCGCCAGCAGCCAGGAGGGACAGGGGAGTGGAGGGAACACTGAAGCTTTCTTT
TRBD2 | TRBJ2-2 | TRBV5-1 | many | CASSFGKVLAGVGELFF | TGCGCCAGCAGCTTTGGCAAGGTGCTAGCGGGGGTCGGGGAGCTGTTTTTT
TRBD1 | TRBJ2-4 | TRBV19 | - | CASSRTGQGDIQYF | TGTGCCAGTAGCCGGACGGGACAGGGGGACATTCAGTACTTC
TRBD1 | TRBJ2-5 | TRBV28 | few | CASLDGGQGRETQYF | TGTGCCAGCTTGGACGGTGGACAGGGGAGAGAGACCCAGTACTTC
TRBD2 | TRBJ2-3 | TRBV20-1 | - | CSANHPRLAATSTDTQYF | TGCAGTGCAAACCACCCGAGACTAGCAGCTACTAGCACAGATACGCAGTATTTT
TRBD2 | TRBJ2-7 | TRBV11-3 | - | CASSLMASGTYEQYF | TGTGCCAGCAGCTTAATGGCTAGCGGGACTTACGAGCAGTACTTC
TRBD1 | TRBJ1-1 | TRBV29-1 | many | CSVEGQGKIRAFF | TGCAGCGTTGAGGGACAGGGTAAGATTAGGGCTTTCTTT
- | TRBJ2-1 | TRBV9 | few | CASSVSASSYNEQFF | TGTGCCAGCAGCGTGAGCGCCTCCTCCTACAATGAGCAGTTCTTC
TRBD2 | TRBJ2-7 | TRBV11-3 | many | CASSIASGRGEQYF | TGTGCCAGCAGCATCGCTAGCGGGAGGGGCGAGCAGTACTTC
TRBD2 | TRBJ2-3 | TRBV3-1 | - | CASSRGASASGIKDTQYF | TGTGCCAGCAGCCGCGGAGCGTCGGCTAGCGGGATAAAAGATACGCAGTATTTT
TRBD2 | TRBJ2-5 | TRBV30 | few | CAWDQLAGRETQYF | TGTGCCTGGGACCAGTTAGCGGGAAGGGAGACCCAGTACTTC